Listed below are T cell receptor beta chains from one sample, sequenced in a study of vaccination and CD4 T cells after COVID-19. TCRdb processed the PCR reads anew with MiXCR; each CDR3 protein has one entry. The table has some 8,000 distinct CDR3 sequences, approximately 20% seen once. Their cognate antigens are unknown. The input for sequencing was CD4+ T cells from blood, cultured in vitro, taken after SARS-CoV-2 vaccination. The receptors stem from a human donor who had recovered from COVID-19. The CDR3 runs from the conserved cysteine through the conserved F or W.

TRBV18,TRBJ2-1,CASSPPLGRRGNEQFF
TRBV12-3/TRBV12-4,TRBJ2-7,CASSLGQGYEQYF
TRBV6-1,TRBJ2-1,CASSKGYNEQFF
TRBV5-4,TRBJ1-3,CASSLGLGDTIYF
TRBV6-1,TRBJ1-5,CASSPSTSNQPQHF
TRBV6-4,TRBJ2-1,CASRGTAANEQFF
TRBV7-9,TRBJ1-1,CASSPWDRGDTEAFF
TRBV6-5,TRBJ2-2,CASSYRSGGSNTGELFF
TRBV5-1,TRBJ2-3,CASSFSTRTFTDTQYF
TRBV7-9,TRBJ1-1,CASSLAGAGTEAFF
TRBV28,TRBJ2-1,CASSLRGYNEQFF
TRBV20-1,TRBJ2-1,CSARLAGGQGNNEQFF
TRBV6-1,TRBJ2-2,CASRKRATGELFF
TRBV5-1,TRBJ2-5,CASSSGTGFAETQYF
TRBV28,TRBJ1-2,CASSFRGGYGYTF
TRBV11-2,TRBJ2-3,CASSLRQSSSTDTQYF
TRBV1,TRBJ2-2,CTSSQDTPLAGDVCGELFF
TRBV20-1,TRBJ2-7,CSARDSSAGQYEQYF
TRBV28,TRBJ1-1,CASRTGQGRGAFF
TRBV7-9,TRBJ2-5,CASSALGRGGLGTQYF
TRBV7-8,TRBJ1-3,CASSPDRSGNTIYF
TRBV6-2/TRBV6-3,TRBJ1-5,CASSYRDKQPQHF
TRBV20-1,TRBJ1-1,CSARDPNREAEAFF
TRBV7-3,TRBJ1-2,CASSLNGAGGYTF
TRBV5-5,TRBJ1-1,CASSLQQVSAFF
TRBV4-1,TRBJ2-7,CASSLPPLAGGAGPRYEQYF
TRBV24-1,TRBJ2-5,CATSENTGARGVETQYF